This T cell receptor (beta chain) was sequenced for a study of T-cell memory formation after mild COVID-19. TCRdb reprocessed the 5' RACE reads with MiXCR, giving one entry per CDR3 protein. The data show 200,000 to 250,000 distinct CDR3 sequences, with roughly a tenth seen just once and approximately 2.8% held by the top ten. This clonotype has a count of ten or more. The V segment lost 5 bases and the J segment 6 bases; nucleotides outside the gene matches: 9. Germline CDR1 is SGHVS and CDR2 is FNYEAQ. The CDR3 runs 15 residues. The source material was PBMCs or a T cell subset sorted from them (not recorded which). This clonotype originated in a man between 18 and 35 years old who had mild COVID-19 (a few samples of this study predate the infection). Cell type and time point are not known. The rearrangement uses TRBV7-6 and TRBJ2-1; 8 nucleotides line up with TRBD2. CDR3 sequence: CASSPWTGGSNEQFF. CDR3 DNA: TGTGCCAGCAGCCCCTGGACGGGGGGGAGCAATGAGCAGTTCTTC.